The clone carrying this TCR beta chain has just a few counts. The entry originates in a study of CD8 T cells in Susac syndrome. With 6 bases clipped from V and 6 bases from J, the junction kept 3 bases outside the gene matches. CDR3 length: 14 residues. Germline V gives CDR1 MNHNS, CDR2 SASEGT. Random hexamers were used to reverse transcribe an amount of about 0.45 to 1 ug RNA. The CDR3 of TCR beta was amplified by immunoSEQ multiplex PCR across 54 Vbeta and 13 Jbeta. MiXCR was run by TCRdb on the immunoSEQ multiplex PCR reads, yielding one entry per CDR3 protein. The sample lists roughly 400,000 distinct CDR3 sequences, 75% to 90% occurring once.

Material for sequencing was CD8+ T cells from PBMCs. The chain employs TRBV6-1 and TRBJ2-3; 13 bases agree with TRBD2. This clonotype was obtained from a human donor with multiple sclerosis. This chain's CDR3 is CASSRTSGSDTQYF. For the CDR3, the DNA is TGTGCCAGCAGCCGGACTAGCGGGAGCGATACGCAGTATTTT.